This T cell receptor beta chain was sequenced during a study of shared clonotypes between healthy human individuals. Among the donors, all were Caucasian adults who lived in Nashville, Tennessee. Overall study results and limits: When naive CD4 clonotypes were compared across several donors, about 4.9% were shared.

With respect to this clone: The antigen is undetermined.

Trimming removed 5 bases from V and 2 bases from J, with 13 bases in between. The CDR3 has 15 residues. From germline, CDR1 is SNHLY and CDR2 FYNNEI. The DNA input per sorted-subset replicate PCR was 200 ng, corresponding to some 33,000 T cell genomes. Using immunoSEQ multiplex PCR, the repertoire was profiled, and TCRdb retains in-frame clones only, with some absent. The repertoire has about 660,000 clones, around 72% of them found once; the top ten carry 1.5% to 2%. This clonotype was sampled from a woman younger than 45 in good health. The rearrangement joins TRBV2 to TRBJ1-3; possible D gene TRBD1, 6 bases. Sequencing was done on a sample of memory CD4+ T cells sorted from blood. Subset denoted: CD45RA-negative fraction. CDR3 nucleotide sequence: TGTGCCAGCAGTCTGCAGGGGAGCGCTGGAAACACCATATATTTT. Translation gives CASSLQGSAGNTIYF.